The 15 T cell receptor beta chains below all came from one sample that was sequenced in a study of shared clonotypes between healthy human individuals. Measured with immunoSEQ multiplex PCR; TCRdb has only the in-frame clones, and not every one. The sample includes some 2.4 million clones, 93% of them seen just once. The sample was naive CD4+ T cells from PBMCs. Subset noted: CD45RA+ positively selected. These TCRs come from a man aged 18 to 29 in good health. Some clones in this sample may be carry-over from other donors' samples.

V and J are TRBV9 and TRBJ1-2, with 7 positions matching TRBD1. V was pared by 1 base and J by 4 bases, with 4 bases of the junction left unmatched. CDR1 and CDR2 (germline): SGDLS, YYNGEE. This CDR3 has 14 amino acids. In DNA, the CDR3 is TGTGCCAGCAGCGTACCCGGGACAGCCTATGGCTACACCTTC. It encodes CASSVPGTAYGYTF.

This chain joins TRBV28 and TRBJ1-2, with D uncertain. Germline values: CDR1 MDHEN, CDR2 SYDVKM. Trimming stripped 7 bases from V and 7 bases from J, with 16 bases between. This CDR3 spans 13 amino acids. CDR3 coding DNA: TGTGCCAGCACACTCCCCCTAATGGGTGGCTACACCTTC. The encoded protein is CASTLPLMGGYTF.

This chain joins TRBV9 and TRBJ2-3; D remains ambiguous. CDR3 size: 14 residues. V shed 0 bases and J shed 13 bases, with 18 bases lying between them. The germline V gene has CDR1 SGDLS and CDR2 YYNGEE. The DNA of the CDR3 is TGTGCCAGCAGCGTAGGTCACTCCTCTCCTCGAGAGTATTTT. Translated: CASSVGHSSPREYF.

The chain employs TRBV5-1 and TRBJ1-1; 10 bases map to TRBD1. V trimming: 5 bases; J trimming: 4 bases; junction bases outside the gene matches: 5. Germline V CDR1 and CDR2: SGHRS, YFSETQ. This CDR3 region has 14 residues. CDR3 nucleotides: TGCGCCAGCAGGGCGGGACAGGGGTTCACTGAAGCTTTCTTT. Translation gives CASRAGQGFTEAFF.

The J gene is TRBJ1-4, the V gene TRBV19; TRBD1 matches at 7 bases. The CDR3 covers 13 residues. Looked up from germline, CDR1 is LNHDA and CDR2 is SQIVND (reference sequence). Germline trimming cut 3 bases from V and 7 bases from J; bases unmatched to any gene: 2. In DNA, the CDR3 is TGTGCCAGTAGTATTGGACAGGTTGAAAAACTGTTTTTT. Translation: CASSIGQVEKLFF.

This chain connects TRBV27 to TRBJ2-5, with 11 bases matching TRBD2. Trimming took 4 bases from V and 5 from J; bases not matched to a gene: 9. CDR1 is MNHEY, CDR2 SMNVEV, per germline (reference sequence). The CDR3 totals 16 residues. The CDR3 sequence: CASSWSLAGVLETQYF. The CDR3, as DNA: TGTGCCAGCAGTTGGTCACTAGCGGGAGTTTTGGAGACCCAGTACTTC.

This clone has a single count. The gene calls are TRBV9 and TRBJ2-3, with a weak D call TRBD1 (6 bases). Trimming shortened V by 4 bases and J by 6 bases, and 18 bases separated the two germline ends. Germline CDR1 is SGDLS and CDR2 is YYNGEE. CDR3 length: 15 amino acids. The CDR3 nucleotides are TGTGCCAGCAGCCGACGGGACACCTTCACGGATACGCAGTATTTT. It encodes CASSRRDTFTDTQYF.

The V gene is TRBV28, the J gene TRBJ1-2; 8 nucleotides agree with TRBD1. CDR3 length equals 17 residues. Trimming at V came to 1 base and at J to 5 bases, leaving 12 bases not matched to a gene. CDR1 and CDR2 (germline): MDHEN, SYDVKM. In DNA form, the CDR3 reads TGTGCCAGCAGTTTATTGGAGTCAGGGGGCTCGTTATATGGCTACACCTTC. It is translated as CASSLLESGGSLYGYTF.

The rearrangement links TRBV19 to TRBJ2-2; 10 positions match TRBD1. Germline CDR1 reads LNHDA; CDR2 reads SQIVND (reference sequence). After removal of 5 bases from V and 6 bases from J, the junction contained 3 bases not matched to a gene. The CDR3 length is 14 residues. This CDR3 is CASSSGQGAGELFF. The CDR3, as DNA: TGTGCCAGTAGTTCCGGACAGGGGGCCGGGGAGCTGTTTTTT.

The V call is TRBV11-2, the J call TRBJ2-1; tentatively, D is TRBD1 (6 bases). Germline V gene sequence: CDR1 SGHAT, CDR2 FQNNGV. The CDR3 has 14 residues. The germline V and J ends were trimmed by 2 bases and 10 bases, with 15 bases remaining between them. The CDR3 sequence: CASSLHHTGTEQFF. Written as DNA, the CDR3 is TGTGCCAGCAGCTTACATCATACCGGGACAGAGCAGTTCTTC.

The chain recombines TRBV10-1 with TRBJ2-1; D gene unclear. From germline, CDR1 is WNHNN and CDR2 SYGVQD (reference sequence). There are 14 residues in the CDR3. Between the trimmed V and J ends, which lost 2 bases and 2 bases, there was a span of 7 bases. The CDR3 loop is CASSEAATYNEQFF. CDR3 DNA sequence: TGCGCCAGCAGTGAGGCCGCTACCTACAATGAGCAGTTCTTC.

The V and J genes are TRBV14 and TRBJ2-2; D is possibly TRBD2 (5 bases). With 1 base removed from V and 3 bases from J, the gap between germline ends came to 9 bases. This CDR3 spans 15 amino acids. The germline V gene encodes CDR1 SGHDN and CDR2 FVKESK. CDR3 sequence (DNA): TGTGCCAGCAGCCAAGTTTCCGGGGACACCGGGGAGCTGTTTTTT. It translates to CASSQVSGDTGELFF.

V is TRBV19 and J is TRBJ2-4; D remains ambiguous. V lost 7 bases, J lost 3 bases, and 13 bases lay in between. The germline CDR1 and CDR2 sequences are LNHDA and SQIVND (reference sequence). The length of the CDR3 is 14 residues. CDR3 DNA: TGTGCCAGTACCAATCCGGGCAGCAAAAACATTCAGTACTTC. Translation: CASTNPGSKNIQYF. Based on the CDR3 plus reference TRBV19 and TRBJ2-4, the full variable domain is DGGITQSPKYLFRKEGQNVTLSCEQNLNHDAMYWYRQDPGQGLRLIYYSQIVNDFQKGDIAEGYSVSREKKESFPLTVTSAQKNPTAFYLCASTNPGSKNIQYFGAGTRLSVL.

The chain links TRBV28 to TRBJ1-2; D call uncertain. Germline V CDR1 and CDR2: MDHEN, SYDVKM. There are 11 residues in the CDR3. V lost 8 bases to trimming and J lost 5 bases, with 9 bases between them. The CDR3 reads CASAAAYGYTF. As DNA, the CDR3 is TGTGCCAGCGCAGCGGCGTATGGCTACACCTTC.

The genes are TRBV5-6 and TRBJ1-2; D uncertain. V lost 3 bases, J lost 5 bases, and 20 bases lay in between. Germline V CDR1 and CDR2: SGHDT, YYEEEE. The CDR3 is 16 amino acids. The CDR3 sequence: CASSYARPPGKYGYTF. The CDR3 DNA reads as TGTGCCAGCAGCTACGCCCGCCCGCCGGGGAAATATGGCTACACCTTC.